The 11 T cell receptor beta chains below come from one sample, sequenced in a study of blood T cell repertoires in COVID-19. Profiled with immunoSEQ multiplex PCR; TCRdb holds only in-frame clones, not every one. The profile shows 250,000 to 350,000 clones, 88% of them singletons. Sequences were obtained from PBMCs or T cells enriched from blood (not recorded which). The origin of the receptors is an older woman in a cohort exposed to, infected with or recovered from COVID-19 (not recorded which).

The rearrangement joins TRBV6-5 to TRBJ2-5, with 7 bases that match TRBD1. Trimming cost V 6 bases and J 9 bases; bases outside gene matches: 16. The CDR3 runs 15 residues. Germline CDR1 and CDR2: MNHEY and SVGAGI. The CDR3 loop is CASSHPTTGTEAQYF. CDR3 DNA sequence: TGTGCCAGCAGCCACCCAACGACAGGGACGGAGGCCCAGTACTTC.

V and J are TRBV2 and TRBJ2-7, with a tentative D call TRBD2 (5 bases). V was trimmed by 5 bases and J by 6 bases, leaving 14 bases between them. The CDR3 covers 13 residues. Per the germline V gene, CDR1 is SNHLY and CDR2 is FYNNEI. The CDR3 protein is CASSPLLRVEQYF. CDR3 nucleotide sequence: TGTGCCAGCAGTCCCCTCCTGAGGGTCGAGCAGTACTTC.

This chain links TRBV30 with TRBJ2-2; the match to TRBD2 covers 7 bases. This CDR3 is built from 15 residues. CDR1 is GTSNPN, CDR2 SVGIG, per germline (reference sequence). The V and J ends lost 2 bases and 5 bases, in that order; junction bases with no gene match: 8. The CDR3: CAWSPRGGRTGELFF. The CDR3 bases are TGTGCCTGGAGTCCGAGGGGAGGGAGAACCGGGGAGCTGTTTTTT.

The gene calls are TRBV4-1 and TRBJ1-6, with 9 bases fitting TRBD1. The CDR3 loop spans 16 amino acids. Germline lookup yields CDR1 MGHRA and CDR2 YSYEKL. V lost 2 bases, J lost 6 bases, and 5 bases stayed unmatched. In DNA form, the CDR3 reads TGCGCCAGCAGCCAACGAAGGGACAGGGTTAATTCACCCCTCCACTTT. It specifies CASSQRRDRVNSPLHF.

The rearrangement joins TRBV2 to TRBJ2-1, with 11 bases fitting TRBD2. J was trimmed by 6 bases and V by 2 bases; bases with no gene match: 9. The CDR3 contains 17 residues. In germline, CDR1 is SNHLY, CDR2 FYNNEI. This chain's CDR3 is CASSESGLAGGPNEQFF. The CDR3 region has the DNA TGTGCCAGCAGTGAATCAGGGCTAGCGGGAGGCCCCAATGAGCAGTTCTTC.

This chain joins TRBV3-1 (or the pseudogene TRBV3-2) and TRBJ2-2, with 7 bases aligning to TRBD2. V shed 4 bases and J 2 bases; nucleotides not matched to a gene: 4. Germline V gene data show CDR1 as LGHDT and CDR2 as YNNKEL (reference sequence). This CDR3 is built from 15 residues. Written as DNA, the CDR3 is TGTGCCAGCAGCCTTCGGACTAGTAACACCGGGGAGCTGTTTTTT. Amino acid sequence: CASSLRTSNTGELFF.

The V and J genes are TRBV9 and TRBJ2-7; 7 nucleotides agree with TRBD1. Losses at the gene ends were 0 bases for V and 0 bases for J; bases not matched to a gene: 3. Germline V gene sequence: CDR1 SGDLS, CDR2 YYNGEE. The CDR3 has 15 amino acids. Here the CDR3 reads CASSVDGQASYEQYF. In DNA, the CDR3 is TGTGCCAGCAGCGTAGATGGACAGGCCTCCTACGAGCAGTACTTC.

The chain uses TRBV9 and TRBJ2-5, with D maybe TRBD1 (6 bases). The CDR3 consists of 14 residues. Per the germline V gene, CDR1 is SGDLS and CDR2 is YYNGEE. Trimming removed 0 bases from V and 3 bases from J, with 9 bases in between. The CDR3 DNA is TGTGCCAGCAGCGTAGCAGGGGCGAAAGAGACCCAGTACTTC. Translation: CASSVAGAKETQYF.

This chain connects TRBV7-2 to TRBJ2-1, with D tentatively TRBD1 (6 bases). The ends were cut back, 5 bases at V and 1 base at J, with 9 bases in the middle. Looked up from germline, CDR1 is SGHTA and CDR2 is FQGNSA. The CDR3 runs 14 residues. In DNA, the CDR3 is TGTGCCAGCAGCCTTGGACAGTCCTACAATGAGCAGTTCTTC. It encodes CASSLGQSYNEQFF.

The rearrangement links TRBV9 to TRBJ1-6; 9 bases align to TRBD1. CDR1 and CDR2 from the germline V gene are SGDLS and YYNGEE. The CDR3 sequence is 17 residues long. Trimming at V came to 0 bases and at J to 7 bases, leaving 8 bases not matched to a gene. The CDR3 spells CASSVGWWDRDNSPLHF. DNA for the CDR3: TGTGCCAGCAGCGTAGGTTGGTGGGACAGGGACAATTCACCCCTCCACTTT.

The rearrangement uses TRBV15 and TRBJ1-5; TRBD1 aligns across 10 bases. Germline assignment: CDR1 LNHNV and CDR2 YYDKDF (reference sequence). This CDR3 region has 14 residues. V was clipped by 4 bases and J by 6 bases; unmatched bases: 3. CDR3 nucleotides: TGTGCCACCAGCACCGGGACAGGGGTTCAGCCCCAGCATTTT. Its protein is CATSTGTGVQPQHF.